Listed below are T cell receptor beta chains from one sample, sequenced in a study of cytomegalovirus exposure and HLA in healthy donors. Libraries were prepared by immunoSEQ multiplex PCR; TCRdb keeps only in-frame clonotypes and omits some of them. This sample has about 280,000 clones, with more than 75% found just once. The material sequenced was PBMCs. The receptors stem from a woman younger than 35 in good health and CMV-seronegative. The CDR3 runs from the conserved cysteine through the conserved F or W. The D gene is left open where the match is weak. Clone sizes are given selectively: once, few, many, or a class where the clone is expanded.

>TRBJ2-3|TRBV9|.|TRBD2
TGTGCCAGCAGCCAAGGACTAGCGGACGGGACAGATACGCAGTATTTT
CASSQGLADGTDTQYF
>TRBJ2-1|TRBV11-1|.|.
TGTGCCAGCAGCTTAGCCAGGGTAGCCAATGAGCAGTTCTTC
CASSLARVANEQFF
>TRBJ1-2|TRBV5-1|.|.
TGCGCCAGCAGCTTGGCCTCGACAGATTATGGCTACACCTTC
CASSLASTDYGYTF
>TRBJ2-5|TRBV6-1|.|TRBD2
TGTGCCAGCAGCCCTGGACTAGCGGGAGCTGAGACCCAGTACTTC
CASSPGLAGAETQYF
>TRBJ2-7|TRBV11-2|once|TRBD1
TGTGCCAGCAGCTTAGTTGGGACAGGGGTCCACGAGCAGTACTTC
CASSLVGTGVHEQYF
>TRBJ2-5|TRBV27|.|.
TGTGCCAGCAGATTAACAGACTATGAGACCCAGTACTTC
CASRLTDYETQYF
>TRBJ2-7|TRBV4-3|.|.
TGCGCCAGCAGCCAAGGGTTCTCTCAGGCCTACGAGCAGTACTTC
CASSQGFSQAYEQYF
>TRBJ2-3|TRBV30|.|TRBD2
TGTGCCTGGAGGACAGCGGGAGGGCCAAATACGCAGTATTTT
CAWRTAGGPNTQYF
>TRBJ2-3|TRBV29-1|.|.
TGCAGCGTTGTGGGGCCCCAGGGGGGTACGCAGTATTTT
CSVVGPQGGTQYF
>TRBJ2-3|TRBV27|.|.
TGTGCCAGCAGCCCGGTTGAGAACAGGCATACGCAGTATTTT
CASSPVENRHTQYF
>TRBJ2-1|TRBV2|.|TRBD2
TGTGCCAGCAGTGTAGGGACTAGCGGGAGGGGTAATGAGCAGTTCTTC
CASSVGTSGRGNEQFF
>TRBJ1-1|TRBV7-2|.|TRBD1
TGTGCCAGCAGCTCTCCCCCCTCAGGGGGGAAAACAGAAGCTTTCTTT
CASSSPPSGGKTEAFF
>TRBJ1-3|TRBV27|.|TRBD1
TGTGCCAGCAGTAACAGGGGGGGAAGATCTGGAAACACCATATATTTT
CASSNRGGRSGNTIYF
>TRBJ1-2|TRBV20-1|.|.
TGCAGTGCTAGATCAGGGGATGGCTACACCTTC
CSARSGDGYTF
>TRBJ1-4|TRBV5-6|.|.
TGTGCCAGCAGCTTGCCAGGGGAGGAAAAACTGTTTTTT
CASSLPGEEKLFF
>TRBJ1-5|TRBV18|few|TRBD1
TGTGCCAGCTCACCAACTGACAGGGGAAATCAGCCCCAGCATTTT
CASSPTDRGNQPQHF
>TRBJ2-7|TRBV13|.|TRBD2
TGTGCCAGCAGTTGGGGCGGGAGCTCCTACGAGCAGTACTTC
CASSWGGSSYEQYF
>TRBJ2-4|TRBV6-4|once|TRBD1
TGTGCCATCCCCGGGACAGGGTCCCCTCTAGCCAAAAACATTCAGTACTTC
CAIPGTGSPLAKNIQYF
>TRBJ2-7|TRBV5-6|.|.
TGTGCCAGCAGCTTCGGGACAAACTACGAGCAGTACTTC
CASSFGTNYEQYF
>TRBJ2-1|TRBV2|once|TRBD2
TGTGCCAGCCCGGGGTTTGGGGGGGTTTCCTACAATGAGCAGTTCTTC
CASPGFGGVSYNEQFF
>TRBJ1-6|TRBV7-2|.|TRBD1
TGTGCCAGCAGCTTAGGTCCAGGGGGTAAGAATTCACCCCTCCACTTT
CASSLGPGGKNSPLHF
>TRBJ2-7|TRBV5-4|few|.
TGTGCCAGCAGCTTGGGGGCCCGGGGGGAGCAGTACTTC
CASSLGARGEQYF
>TRBJ2-5|TRBV9|.|TRBD1
TGTGCCAGCAGCGCGACAGGGAGTGAGACCCAGTACTTC
CASSATGSETQYF
>TRBJ2-3|TRBV29-1|.|.
TGCAGCGGGGGGCTCGCCCGCACAGATACGCAGTATTTT
CSGGLARTDTQYF
>TRBJ2-2|TRBV7-7|.|.
TGTGCTAGCAGCCACGCGGCCGGGGAGCTGTTTTTT
CASSHAAGELFF
>TRBJ1-5|TRBV5-8|.|TRBD1
TGTGCCAGCAGCCGGGGACAGGGCAATCAGCCCCAGCATTTT
CASSRGQGNQPQHF
>TRBJ1-1|TRBV9|.|.
TGTGCCAGCAGCGTATCGGGGGATGACACTGAAGCTTTCTTT
CASSVSGDDTEAFF
>TRBJ2-7|TRBV20-1|.|.
TGCAGTGCCAAACAGCTCTACGAGCAGTACTTC
CSAKQLYEQYF
>TRBJ2-7|TRBV19|.|.
TGTGCCAGTAGTAGGACAGCCTCCTACGAGCAGTACTTC
CASSRTASYEQYF
>TRBJ2-3|TRBV7-8|.|TRBD2
TGTGCCAGCAGTTACCTAGCGGGGCGAAGCAAGGAGCTTAACACAGATACGCAGTATTTT
CASSYLAGRSKELNTDTQYF
>TRBJ2-2|TRBV7-3|.|TRBD2
TGTGCCAGCAGCTCCCCCCGAGGACTAGCGGGGGGCACCGGGGAGCTGTTTTTT
CASSSPRGLAGGTGELFF
>TRBJ2-1|TRBV5-1|.|TRBD2
TGCGCCAGCAGCTTGGGACTAGCGGGGGAGAATGAGCAGTTCTTC
CASSLGLAGENEQFF
>TRBJ1-5|TRBV18|once|TRBD1
TGTGCCAGCTCCCCAACAGGGGTAGGTCAGCCCCAGCATTTT
CASSPTGVGQPQHF
>TRBJ2-7|TRBV19|.|TRBD1
TGTGCCAGTAGTGTGCAACAGGGGGCTTTCTACGAGCAGTACTTC
CASSVQQGAFYEQYF
>TRBJ1-1|TRBV10-3|.|.
TGTGCCATCAGTGAGTCGAACACGGGGGGGAACACTGAAGCTTTCTTT
CAISESNTGGNTEAFF
>TRBJ2-2|TRBV7-2|.|TRBD2
TGTGCCAGCAGCCGACTAGCGGGAGGCCCCACCGGGGAGCTGTTTTTT
CASSRLAGGPTGELFF
>TRBJ2-2|TRBV20-1|.|TRBD2
TGCAGTGCAGGGAGGGCCGGGGAGCTGTTTTTT
CSAGRAGELFF